This entry lists 17 T cell receptor beta chains sequenced from one sample in a study of shared T cell receptors in the human thymus. TCRdb keeps only in-frame clones here, not all; method: immunoSEQ multiplex PCR. Found here are 640,000 or so clones, more than 75% of them singletons; the top ten hold 0.0094%. Separately, the same data were catalogued under a study of human thymus T cells.

Sequencing was done on a sample of thymocytes. The receptor source for this set is a boy in the first two years of life with a congenital heart defect.

The genes are TRBV14 and TRBJ2-1; D might be TRBD2 (6 bases). The CDR3 is made up of 12 amino acids. Between the trimmed V and J ends, which lost 3 bases and 7 bases, there was a span of 7 bases. Germline V lookup: CDR1 SGHDN, CDR2 FVKESK. The CDR3, as DNA: TGTGCCAGCAGCCAGACTAGAAATGAGCAGTTCTTC. It specifies CASSQTRNEQFF.

The chain employs TRBV19 and TRBJ1-1, with a tentative D call TRBD1 (6 bases). Germline-derived CDR1 and CDR2 are LNHDA and SQIVND (reference sequence). With 1 base removed from V and 1 base from J, the gap between germline ends came to 19 bases. The CDR3 consists of 18 residues. The CDR3 region has the DNA TGTGCCAGTAGTATAGGGCGGTCCAAGGACAGCAGGAACACTGAAGCTTTCTTT. It yields the protein CASSIGRSKDSRNTEAFF.

The CDR3 here is CASSGDSLYNEQFF. The DNA of the CDR3 is TGTGCCAGCAGCGGGGACAGCCTTTACAATGAGCAGTTCTTC. The rearrangement uses TRBV9 and TRBJ2-1, with 7 nucleotides matching TRBD1. CDR3 length: 14 amino acids. CDR1 and CDR2 from the germline V gene are SGDLS and YYNGEE. V dropped 3 bases and J dropped 4; count of bases not matched to a gene: 4.

Only one count was recorded for this clone. This rearrangement joins TRBV4-3 to TRBJ2-3; the D gene is possibly TRBD1 (5 bases). Germline-derived CDR1 and CDR2 are LGHNA and YSLEER. Trimming pared 1 base from V and 1 base from J, leaving 15 bases between. This CDR3 comprises 17 residues. The CDR3 region has the DNA TGCGCCAGCAGCCAAGGGGGCGCAAGCAGAGGCACAGATACGCAGTATTTT. Its translation is CASSQGGASRGTDTQYF.

This clone has just one count. The chain recombines TRBV19 with TRBJ2-2; D gene ambiguous. Germline values: CDR1 LNHDA, CDR2 SQIVND (reference sequence). Trimming took 1 base from V and 5 from J, leaving 11 bases between them. This CDR3 is built from 15 residues. CDR3 protein: CASSIVGSSTGELFF. The CDR3 DNA reads as TGTGCCAGTAGTATAGTAGGTAGCTCGACCGGGGAGCTGTTTTTT.

The gene calls are TRBV9 and TRBJ2-1, with 9 nucleotides matching TRBD2. The CDR3 extends over 14 amino acids. Germline values: CDR1 SGDLS, CDR2 YYNGEE. V lost 3 bases and J lost 4; bases outside the gene matches: 2. The CDR3 sequence: CASSGGGGYNEQFF. The CDR3 DNA is TGTGCCAGCAGCGGCGGGGGGGGTTACAATGAGCAGTTCTTC.

In its sample, this clone was seen a few times. The chain is built from TRBV2 and TRBJ2-3; 11 bases agree with TRBD1. The ends lost 6 bases at V and 5 bases at J; junction bases unmatched: 7. The CDR3 has 15 amino acids. Germline V CDR1 and CDR2: SNHLY, FYNNEI. This chain's CDR3 is CASRMPGQGEDTQYF. In DNA, the CDR3 is TGTGCCAGCAGAATGCCGGGACAGGGGGAAGATACGCAGTATTTT.

This rearrangement joins TRBV12-2 to TRBJ2-3; TRBD1, the table's D call, was not compared with the DNA. TRBV12-2 is flagged as a pseudogene. This CDR3 has 16 residues. The CDR3 DNA follows: TGTGCAAGTCGCTTAGCTTCGACAGGGTGCACAGATACGCAGTATTTT. Translated, it gives CASRLASTGCTDTQYF.

The J gene is TRBJ1-5, the V gene TRBV2; TRBD1 is a possible D gene (5 bases). V was trimmed by 1 base and J by 3 bases, leaving 13 bases between them. CDR1 and CDR2 (germline): SNHLY, FYNNEI. The CDR3 runs 16 residues. This chain's CDR3 is CASSEGVQENNQPQHF. The CDR3 DNA sequence: TGTGCCAGCAGTGAAGGCGTACAGGAGAACAATCAGCCCCAGCATTTT.

This chain links TRBV18 with TRBJ2-1; the match to TRBD2 covers 10 bases. The CDR3 spans 17 residues. Trimming took 3 bases from V and 7 from J; bases not matched to a gene: 12. Germline V gene lookup returns CDR1 KGHSH and CDR2 LQKENI. CDR3 nucleotides: TGTGCCAGCTCACCTCCTACAATAGCGGGAGGCGGGAATGAGCAGTTCTTC. Its translation: CASSPPTIAGGGNEQFF.

This chain joins TRBV5-6 and TRBJ2-3; D ambiguous. The germline V and J ends were trimmed by 4 bases and 0 bases, with 12 bases remaining between them. CDR1 and CDR2 (germline): SGHDT, YYEEEE. This CDR3 comprises 15 residues. This CDR3 reads CASSPPRPSTDTQYF. The CDR3 DNA is TGTGCCAGCAGCCCCCCGCGGCCTAGCACAGATACGCAGTATTTT. Based on the CDR3 plus reference TRBV5-6 and TRBJ2-3, the full variable domain is DAGVTQSPTHLIKTRGQQVTLRCSPKSGHDTVSWYQQALGQGPQFIFQYYEEEERQRGNFPDRFSGHQFPNYSSELNVNALLLGDSALYLCASSPPRPSTDTQYFGPGTRLTVL.

The chain has TRBV27 and TRBJ2-1, with TRBD1 as a possible D gene (6 bases). From germline, CDR1 is MNHEY and CDR2 SMNVEV (reference sequence). This CDR3 has 15 amino acids. V was clipped by 3 bases and J by 4 bases, with 13 bases between them. CDR3 residues: CASSLVGQIYNEQFF. Written as DNA, the CDR3 is TGTGCCAGCAGTTTGGTAGGACAGATATACAATGAGCAGTTCTTC.

This clone was seen only a few times. The chain employs TRBV9 and TRBJ2-1; 8 nucleotides match TRBD1. The germline CDR1 and CDR2 sequences are SGDLS and YYNGEE. The CDR3 is 14 residues long. V lost 4 bases to trimming and J lost 10 bases; unmatched junction nucleotides: 10. The CDR3 here is CASSLPRTGNEQFF. The CDR3 DNA is TGTGCCAGCAGCTTACCACGGACAGGGAACGAGCAGTTCTTC.

This clone came up a few times. Other DNA sequences in the same sample also yield this CDR3. V and J are TRBV28 and TRBJ2-7, with TRBD1 as a possible D gene (6 bases). Trimming took 6 bases from V and 4 from J, leaving 10 bases between them. This CDR3 has 12 residues. Germline-derived CDR1 and CDR2 are MDHEN and SYDVKM. This CDR3 reads CASRQGTYEQYF. The DNA for the CDR3 is TGTGCCAGCAGGCAGGGGACGTACGAGCAGTACTTC.

The rearrangement uses TRBV19 and TRBJ1-5, with no clear D. Per the germline V gene, CDR1 is LNHDA and CDR2 is SQIVND (reference sequence). Trimming removed 7 bases at V and 2 bases at J, with 15 bases between. The CDR3 is 15 amino acids. The DNA for the CDR3 is TGTGCCAGTATCACTTCGATCGGGGGCAATCAGCCCCAGCATTTT. This encodes CASITSIGGNQPQHF.

The rearrangement joins TRBV27 to TRBJ2-3; 9 positions match TRBD2. The V segment lost 5 bases and the J segment 5 bases; nucleotides outside the gene matches: 29. Germline CDR1 reads MNHEY; CDR2 reads SMNVEV (reference sequence). The length of the CDR3 is 22 residues. DNA of the CDR3: TGTGCCAGCAGTCATCCCGCGTCCCCCCCCACTTTAGGACTAGCGCGCAAAGATACGCAGTATTTT. This codes for CASSHPASPPTLGLARKDTQYF.

The chain joins TRBV7-6 to TRBJ1-3; no firm D call. CDR1 is SGHVS and CDR2 is FNYEAQ in the germline V gene. The CDR3 is 13 residues long. The germline V and J ends were trimmed by 3 bases and 2 bases, with 5 bases remaining between them. This CDR3 is CASSFGAGNTIYF. CDR3 DNA: TGTGCCAGCAGCTTCGGGGCTGGAAACACCATATATTTT.